The text below deals with one TCR beta chain. The target antigen is unknown. Gene and germline names: mouse. The CDR3 extends 4 residues past the end of the read, so its final part is completed from the germline J gene. Sorting used CD4, CD8alpha, NKG2D, NKG2ACE and other markers on pooled cutaneous lymph node cells. This sample was taken from a study of CD8+ T cells in alopecia areata. Whole-study context: Female C3H/HeJ mice aged about 7-10 weeks received skin from spontaneously alopecic C3H/HeJ graft donors aged about 6-12 months. Study-level results: Sequencing of scalp samples also captures resident alphabeta T cells of normal skin. Lesional scalp displayed greater clonality than normal scalp, most notably in alopecia totalis/universalis. Shared TCR sequences were less clear between patients than in mice, possibly partly from HLA diversity.

Once RNA had been extracted, it was reverse transcribed into cDNA to act as the sequencing template. Using immunoSEQ multiplex PCR, the repertoire was profiled, and TCRdb retains in-frame clones only, with some absent. The sample yields around 290,000 clones, without any singletons. CDR3 size: 13 residues. In germline, CDR1 is NSHNY, CDR2 SYGAGN. V was clipped by 6 bases and J by 3 bases; unmatched bases: 1. The sequencing sample was made of CD4+ T cells sorted from a lymph node. The TCR was taken from a C3H/HeJ mouse with alopecia areata. The MHC haplotype recorded for the strain is H2-k. V gene TRBV13-1 combines with J gene TRBJ2-7; 12 positions agree with TRBD2. The CDR3 sequence: CASKGLGGYEQYF. The sequenced CDR3 bases are TGTGCCAGCAAGGGACTGGGGGGCTAT.